Below, 4 T cell receptor beta chains from the same sample are listed, as sequenced in a study of cytomegalovirus exposure and HLA in healthy donors. Assay used: immunoSEQ multiplex PCR; TCRdb lists only in-frame clones, some missing. The sample includes nearly 200,000 clones, roughly 84% seen only once; the top ten take 13%. Specimen: PBMCs. The receptors stem from a woman in her 30s in good health and CMV-seropositive.

The chain combines TRBV6-5 with TRBJ1-2; D may be TRBD1 (6 bases). This CDR3 region has 13 residues. Trimming stripped 6 bases from V and 7 bases from J, with 15 bases between. Germline CDR1 MNHEY, CDR2 SVGAGI. CDR3 coding DNA: TGTGCCAGCAGCTCCGACAGGAGAAGTGGCTACACCTTC. Its protein product is CASSSDRRSGYTF.

This clone came up once. This rearrangement joins TRBV7-9 to TRBJ1-5; the D is unclear. V was trimmed by 3 bases and J by 5 bases, leaving 20 bases between them. Per germline, CDR1 SEHNR and CDR2 FQNEAQ (reference sequence). The CDR3 length is 17 residues. The CDR3 DNA sequence: TGTGCCAGCAGCTTTTCCTCGGCAGTAGGGAGAGATCAGCCCCAGCATTTT. Protein sequence: CASSFSSAVGRDQPQHF.

This clone was seen only a few times. The rearrangement links TRBV7-2 to TRBJ2-7; tentative D call: TRBD1 (5 bases). CDR1 is SGHTA, CDR2 FQGNSA, per germline. Trimming removed 4 bases at V and 2 bases at J, with 9 bases between. This CDR3 spans 13 amino acids. The CDR3 bases are TGTGCCAGCAGCTACGGACAAGCCTACGAGCAGTACTTC. It codes for CASSYGQAYEQYF.

In this sample, this clone turned up once. The genes are TRBV29-1 and TRBJ2-5; 12 nucleotides align to TRBD2. V was clipped by 4 bases and J by 4 bases; unmatched bases: 10. The CDR3 covers 16 residues. Germline lookup yields CDR1 SQVTM and CDR2 ANQGSEA. Here the CDR3 reads CSVGLAGGPRVETQYF. The CDR3 bases are TGCAGCGTTGGGCTAGCGGGAGGGCCTAGAGTAGAGACCCAGTACTTC.